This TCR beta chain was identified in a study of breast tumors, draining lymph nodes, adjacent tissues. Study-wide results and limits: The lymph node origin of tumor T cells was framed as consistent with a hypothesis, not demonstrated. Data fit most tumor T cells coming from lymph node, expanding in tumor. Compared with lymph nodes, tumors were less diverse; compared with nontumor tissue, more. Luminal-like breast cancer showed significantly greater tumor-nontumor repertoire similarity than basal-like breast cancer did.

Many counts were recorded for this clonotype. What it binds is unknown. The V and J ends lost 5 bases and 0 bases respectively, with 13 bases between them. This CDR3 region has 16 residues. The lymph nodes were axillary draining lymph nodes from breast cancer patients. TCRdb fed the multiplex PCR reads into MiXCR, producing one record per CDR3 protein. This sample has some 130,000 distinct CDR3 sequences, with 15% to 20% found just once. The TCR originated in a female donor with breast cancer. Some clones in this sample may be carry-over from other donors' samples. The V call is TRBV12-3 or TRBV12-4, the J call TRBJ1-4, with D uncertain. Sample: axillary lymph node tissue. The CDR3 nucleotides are TGTGCCAGCAGTATACAGTCTTATGCAACTAATGAAAAACTGTTTTTT. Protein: CASSIQSYATNEKLFF.